The clone carrying this T cell receptor beta chain came up a few times. The antigen remains undetermined. The naive CD8 subset, CD45RO-negative cells positively selected for CCR7, excluded terminally differentiated effector memory CD45RA+ cells. This CDR3 has 14 residues. The ends were cut back, 4 bases at V and 3 bases at J, with 13 bases in the middle. Germline values: CDR1 LNHDA, CDR2 SQIVND (reference sequence). These data originate in a study of shared clonotypes between healthy human individuals. Findings and limits, study-wide: Among donors, sharing of clonotypes was expected to be affected by sequencing depth.

Authors' processing steps: ImmunoSEQ yielded junction-only sequences lacking quality scores, so filtering differed. Method: immunoSEQ multiplex PCR; TCRdb's copy keeps in-frame clones and lacks some. That table supplies the V and J calls and clone size; D and trimming were determined from the DNA. The sample contains some 2,100,000 clones, approximately 94% of which appear only once. Sequencing used naive CD8+ T cells from PBMCs. The receptor was derived from a man aged 18-30 years in good health. Some clones in this sample may be carry-over from other donors' samples. This chain uses TRBV19 with TRBJ2-7, with D perhaps TRBD1 or TRBD2 (5 bases each). As DNA, the CDR3 is TGTGCCAGTAGTACTTGGGACGGATACTACGAGCAGTACTTC. As protein: CASSTWDGYYEQYF.